This paragraph covers one T cell receptor beta chain sequence. Its antigen is currently unknown. Terminally differentiated effector memory CD45RA+ cells were left out of the naive CD8 fraction, which was CD45RO-negative and positively selected for CCR7. Replicate PCRs from sorted subsets contained around 190 ng DNA, which is 29,000 or so T cell genomes. The repertoire was sequenced with immunoSEQ multiplex PCR; TCRdb's copy has only in-frame clones and lacks some. The table shows about 2.1 million clones, with 80% to 95% occurring only once. These data come from a study of shared clonotypes between healthy human individuals. Findings and caveats of the study: The diversity represented, both genetic and in exposure history, was limited by few donors.

Sample: naive CD8+ T cells from PBMCs. The sequence was collected from a man between 18 and 35 years old in good health. Some clones in this sample may be carry-over from other donors' samples.

DNA for the CDR3: TGTGCCATCAAACTAGGACAGGGAGACACTGAAGCTTTCTTT. This gives the protein CAIKLGQGDTEAFF. V is TRBV10-3 and J is TRBJ1-1; 8 bases are a match to TRBD1. This CDR3 is built from 14 residues. The V segment lost 7 bases and the J segment 3 bases; nucleotides outside the gene matches: 7. Germline V gives CDR1 ENHRY, CDR2 SYGVKD.